The entry below gives a single T cell receptor (beta chain) sequence along with its context. CDR1 is LGHNA, CDR2 YSLEER, per germline. With 4 bases removed from V and 1 base from J, the gap between germline ends came to 13 bases. The CDR3 length is 15 residues. The source of the sample is a study of T cell changes during pregnancy in multiple sclerosis. Measured with immunoSEQ multiplex PCR; TCRdb has only the in-frame clones, and not every one. Of some 60,000 clones in the sample, about 85% are singletons; the top ten hold 0.38%. The source was CD4+ T cells from peripheral blood mononuclear cells, collected in the third trimester of pregnancy. This receptor was identified in a female donor with multiple sclerosis, enrolled in a pregnancy study. The chain employs TRBV4-3 and TRBJ1-2; perhaps TRBD1 as D (5 bases). The CDR3 sequence is CASSPGRGLNYGYTF. CDR3 nucleotides: TGCGCCAGCAGCCCAGGACGGGGACTTAACTATGGCTACACCTTC.